This T cell receptor (beta chain) was obtained from a study of T-cell memory formation after mild COVID-19. TCRdb re-called the 5' RACE reads through MiXCR, storing one row per CDR3 protein. This sample has roughly 200,000 distinct CDR3 sequences, with approximately 16% found just once. V lost 3 bases, J lost 6 bases, and 10 bases stayed unmatched. CDR3 size: 15 residues. Germline CDR1 LGHNA, CDR2 YNFKEQ. This clonotype was observed a few times. This clonotype was obtained from an adult woman who had mild COVID-19 (a few samples of this study predate the infection). Cell type and time point are not known. The chain carries TRBV4-2 and TRBJ2-7, with 8 bases aligning to TRBD1. The source material was PBMCs or a T cell subset sorted from them (not recorded which). The CDR3 nucleotides are TGTGCCAGCAGCCAGACCGGGACAGGAATATTCGAGCAGTACTTC. Protein product: CASSQTGTGIFEQYF.